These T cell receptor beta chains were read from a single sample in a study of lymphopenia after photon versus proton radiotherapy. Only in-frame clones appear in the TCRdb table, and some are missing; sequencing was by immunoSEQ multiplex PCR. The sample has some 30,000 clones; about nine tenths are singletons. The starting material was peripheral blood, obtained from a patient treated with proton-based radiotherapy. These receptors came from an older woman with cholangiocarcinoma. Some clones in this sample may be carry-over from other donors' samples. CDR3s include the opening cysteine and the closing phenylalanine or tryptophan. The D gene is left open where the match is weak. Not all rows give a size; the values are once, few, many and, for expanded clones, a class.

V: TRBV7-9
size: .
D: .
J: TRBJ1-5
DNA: TGTGCCAGCAGCTCCTGGACGGGGAACCATCAGCCCCAGCATTTT
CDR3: CASSSWTGNHQPQHF

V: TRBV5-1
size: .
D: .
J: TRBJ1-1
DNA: TGCGCCAGCAGCTCAACGGACGATACCGAAGCTTTCTTT
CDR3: CASSSTDDTEAFF

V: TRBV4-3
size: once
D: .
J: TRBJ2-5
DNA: TGCGCCAGCAGCCAAGATAAAGGGGGGTTTGTGTACTTC
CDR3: CASSQDKGGFVYF

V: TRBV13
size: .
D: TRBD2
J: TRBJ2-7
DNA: TGTGCCAGCAGCAACGGACTAGCGGGACCGCTCTCCTACGAGCAGTACTTC
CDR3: CASSNGLAGPLSYEQYF

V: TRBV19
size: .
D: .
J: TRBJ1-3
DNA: TGTGCCAGTAGCCAGGGCTCTGGAAACACCATATATTTT
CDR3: CASSQGSGNTIYF

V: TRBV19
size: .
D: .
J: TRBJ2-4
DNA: TGTGCCAGTAGGGAACTAGCCAAAAACATTCAGTACTTC
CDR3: CASRELAKNIQYF

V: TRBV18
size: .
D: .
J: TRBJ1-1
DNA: TGTGCCAGCTCAGAGGAAGATGGATTTTACACTGAAGCTTTCTTT
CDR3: CASSEEDGFYTEAFF

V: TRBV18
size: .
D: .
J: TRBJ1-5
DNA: TGTGCCAGCTCACCAGAGACAGCCTTAAATCAGCCCCAGCATTTT
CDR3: CASSPETALNQPQHF

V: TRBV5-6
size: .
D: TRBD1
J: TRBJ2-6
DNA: TGTGCCAGCAGCTCCAACAGGGGGTCGAGGGCCAACGTCCTGACTTTC
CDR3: CASSSNRGSRANVLTF

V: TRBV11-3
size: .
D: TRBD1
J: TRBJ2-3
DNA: TGTGCCAGCGCTAGACAGGGAACAGATACGCAGTATTTT
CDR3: CASARQGTDTQYF

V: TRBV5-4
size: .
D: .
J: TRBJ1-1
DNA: TGTGCCAGCAGCAAGGACAGTAGAGACACTGAAGCTTTCTTT
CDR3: CASSKDSRDTEAFF

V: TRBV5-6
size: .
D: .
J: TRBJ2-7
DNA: TGTGCCAGCAGCAAGCGGTTGGTTTCTGGGGAGCAGTACTTC
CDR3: CASSKRLVSGEQYF

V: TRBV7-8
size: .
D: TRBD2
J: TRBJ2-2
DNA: TGTGCCAGCAGCTTAAGAGCTCTAGCGGGAGGGCCCCCCGGGGAGCTGTTTTTT
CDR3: CASSLRALAGGPPGELFF

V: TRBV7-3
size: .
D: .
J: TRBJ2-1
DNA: TGTGCCAGCAGCTTGAGGGGCTCCTACAATGAGCAGTTCTTC
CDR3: CASSLRGSYNEQFF

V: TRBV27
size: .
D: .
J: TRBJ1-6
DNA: TGTGCCAGCAGTTTATATGGGGGGACGGCCCCGGGGGGCTCTAATTCACCCCTCCACTTT
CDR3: CASSLYGGTAPGGSNSPLHF

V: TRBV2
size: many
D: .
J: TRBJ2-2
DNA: TGTGCCAGCAGTTACACAGAGACCGGGGAGCTGTTTTTT
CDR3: CASSYTETGELFF

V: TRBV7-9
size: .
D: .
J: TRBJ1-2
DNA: TGTGCCAGCAGCTTAGATCGTCATGGCTACACCTTC
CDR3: CASSLDRHGYTF

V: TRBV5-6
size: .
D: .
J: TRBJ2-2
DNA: TGTGCCAGCAGCGAGGTGGGGAGCGCGAACACCGGGGAGCTGTTTTTT
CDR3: CASSEVGSANTGELFF

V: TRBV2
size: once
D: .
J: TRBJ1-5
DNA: TGTGCCAGCAGAGGGGAAAACTATCAGCCCCAGCATTTT
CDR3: CASRGENYQPQHF

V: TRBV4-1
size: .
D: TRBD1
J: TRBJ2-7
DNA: TGCGCCAGCAGCCTTGGGACAGGGGATGCCTACGAGCAGTACTTC
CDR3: CASSLGTGDAYEQYF

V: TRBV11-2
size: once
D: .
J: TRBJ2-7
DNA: TGTGCCAGCAGCTTAGTGTCTGGGGAATCAGTGCAGTACTTC
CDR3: CASSLVSGESVQYF

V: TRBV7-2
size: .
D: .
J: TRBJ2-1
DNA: TGTGCCAGCAGCCTACAGGGATCGGCCGGCAATGAGCAGTTCTTC
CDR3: CASSLQGSAGNEQFF

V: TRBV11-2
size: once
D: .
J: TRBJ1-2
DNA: TGTGCCAGCAGCGCCGGGGGGGGTTATGGCTACACCTTC
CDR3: CASSAGGGYGYTF

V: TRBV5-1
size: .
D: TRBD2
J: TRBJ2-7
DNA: TGCGCCAGCAGCCTAAAGCGGGGGGATTTCTACGAGCAGTACTTC
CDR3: CASSLKRGDFYEQYF

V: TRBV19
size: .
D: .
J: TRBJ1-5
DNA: TGTGCCAGTAGCAAGTACAGGGATTTGGGCAATCAGCCCCAGCATTTT
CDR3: CASSKYRDLGNQPQHF

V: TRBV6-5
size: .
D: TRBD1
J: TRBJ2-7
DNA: TGTGCCAGCAGACGGGACAGGGAATCCTACGAGCAGTACTTC
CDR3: CASRRDRESYEQYF

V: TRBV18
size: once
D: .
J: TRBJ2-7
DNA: TGTGCCAGCTCACCAAGGGCGGTCAGCATTTCCTACGAGCAGTACTTC
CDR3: CASSPRAVSISYEQYF

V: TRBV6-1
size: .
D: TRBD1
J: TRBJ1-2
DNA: TGTGCCAGCAGTGGCACAGGGGGCATAGATGGCTACACCTTC
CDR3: CASSGTGGIDGYTF

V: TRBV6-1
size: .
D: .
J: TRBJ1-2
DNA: TGTGCCAGCACCGAGGGTGGAGGCTACACCTTC
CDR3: CASTEGGGYTF

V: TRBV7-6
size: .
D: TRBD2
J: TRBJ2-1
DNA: TGTGCCAGCAGCCACCCGGGGCGGGAGGGCCAATACAATGAGCAGTTCTTC
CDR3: CASSHPGREGQYNEQFF

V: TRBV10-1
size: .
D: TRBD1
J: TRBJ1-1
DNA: TGCGCCAGCAGTGGACAGGGTAGGGGCACTGAAGCTTTCTTT
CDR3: CASSGQGRGTEAFF

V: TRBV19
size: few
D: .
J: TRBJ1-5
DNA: TGTGCCAGTAATAATCGGCAGGGTGGGGGTCAGCCCCAGCATTTT
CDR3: CASNNRQGGGQPQHF

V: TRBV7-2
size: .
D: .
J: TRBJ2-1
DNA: TGTGCCAGCAGCCCCAACAGGGTTTACAATGAGCAGTTCTTC
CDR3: CASSPNRVYNEQFF

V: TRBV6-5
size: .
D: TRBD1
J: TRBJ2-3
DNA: TGTGCCAGCAGTTCCGGGGACAGGGAGGCGGGTACGCAGTATTTT
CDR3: CASSSGDREAGTQYF

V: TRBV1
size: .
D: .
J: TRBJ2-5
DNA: TGCACCAGCAAGGGACCGACTATAAAGACCCAGTACTTC
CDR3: CTSKGPTIKTQYF

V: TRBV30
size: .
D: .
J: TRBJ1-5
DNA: TGTGCCTGGAGCGCAGGTACAAATCAGCCCCAGCATTTT
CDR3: CAWSAGTNQPQHF

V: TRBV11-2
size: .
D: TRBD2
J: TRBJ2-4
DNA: TGTGCCAGCAGCAGAAGCGGGGGGCAATGGCTAGCCAAAAACATTCAGTACTTC
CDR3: CASSRSGGQWLAKNIQYF

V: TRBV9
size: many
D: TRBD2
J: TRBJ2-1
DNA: TGTGCCAGCACGCCTGGGCTAGCGGGGTGGGGTGAGCAGTTCTTC
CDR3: CASTPGLAGWGEQFF

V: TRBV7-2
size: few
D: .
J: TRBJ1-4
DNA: TGTGCCAGCAGCTCCCGGTTGACAGGTCGTAATGAAAAACTGTTTTTT
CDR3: CASSSRLTGRNEKLFF

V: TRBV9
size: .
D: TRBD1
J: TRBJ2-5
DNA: TGTGCCAGCAGCGCCGGACAGGGGAGGACAGAGACCCAGTACTTC
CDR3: CASSAGQGRTETQYF

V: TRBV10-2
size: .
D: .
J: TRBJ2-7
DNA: TGCGCCAGCACCGGCGGGTTCGTCCACGATTTCTACGAGCAGTACTTC
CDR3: CASTGGFVHDFYEQYF

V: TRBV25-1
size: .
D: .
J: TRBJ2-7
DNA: TGTGCCAGCAGTGTTTTAAAACCCTCCTACGAGCAGTACTTC
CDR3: CASSVLKPSYEQYF

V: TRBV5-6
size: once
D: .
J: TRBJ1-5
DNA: TGTGCCAGCAGCTTGGGAATAGGGCCCGGAGCGGCCCAGCATTTT
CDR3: CASSLGIGPGAAQHF

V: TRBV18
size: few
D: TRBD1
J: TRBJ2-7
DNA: TGTGCCAGCTCAATGGGACAGACCTACGAGCAGTACTTC
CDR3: CASSMGQTYEQYF

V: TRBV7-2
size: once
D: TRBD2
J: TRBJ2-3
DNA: TGTGCCAGCAGCCCTAGGGTCATAGCGGGAGGCACAGATACGCAGTATTTT
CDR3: CASSPRVIAGGTDTQYF

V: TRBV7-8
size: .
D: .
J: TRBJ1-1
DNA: TGTGCCAGCAGCGTCCCTCGGGAGATCACTGAAGCTTTCTTT
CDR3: CASSVPREITEAFF

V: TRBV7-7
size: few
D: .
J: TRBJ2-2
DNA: TGTGCTAGCAGCGCGGTGGGCACCGGGGAGCTGTTTTTT
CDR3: CASSAVGTGELFF

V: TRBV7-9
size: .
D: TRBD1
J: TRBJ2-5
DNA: TGTGCCAGCAGCCCCGGGACAGCGCGGACCCAGTACTTC
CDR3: CASSPGTARTQYF

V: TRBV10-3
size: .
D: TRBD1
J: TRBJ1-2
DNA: TGTGCCATCAGTGAGAGACAGGGGATCTATGGCTACACCTTC
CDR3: CAISERQGIYGYTF

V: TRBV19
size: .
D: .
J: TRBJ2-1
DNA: TGTGCCACCTCAGTCCAACTCTACAATGAGCAGTTCTTC
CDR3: CATSVQLYNEQFF

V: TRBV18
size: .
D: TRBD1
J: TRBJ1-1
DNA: TGTGCCAGCTCTTCCGGACAGGGAGCAACCACGAACACTGAAGCTTTCTTT
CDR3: CASSSGQGATTNTEAFF

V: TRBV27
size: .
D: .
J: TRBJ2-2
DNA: TGTGCCAGCAGCCCCGCAGGAAACACCGGGGAGCTGTTTTTT
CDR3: CASSPAGNTGELFF

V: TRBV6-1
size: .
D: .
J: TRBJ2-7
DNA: TGTGCCAGCAGTGCTTCTGGATCCAAAACCTACGAGCAGTACTTC
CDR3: CASSASGSKTYEQYF

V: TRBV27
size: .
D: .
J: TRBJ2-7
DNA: TGTGCCAGCAGTTTATCAGGGGCGGACGAGCAGTACTTC
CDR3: CASSLSGADEQYF

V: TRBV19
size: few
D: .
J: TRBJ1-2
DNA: TGTGCCAGTTCAGGGGTCGACGCATACTATGGCTACACCTTC
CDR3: CASSGVDAYYGYTF

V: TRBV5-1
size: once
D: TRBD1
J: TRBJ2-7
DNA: TGCGCCAGCAATTTGGGCAGGGGGCGAGGGTTCTCCTACGAGCAGTACTTC
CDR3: CASNLGRGRGFSYEQYF

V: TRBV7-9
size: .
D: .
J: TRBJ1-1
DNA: TGTGCCAGCAGCCCCTCAACGAGGGTACGGGACACTGAAGCTTTCTTT
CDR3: CASSPSTRVRDTEAFF

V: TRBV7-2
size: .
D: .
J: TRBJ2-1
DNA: TGTGCCAGCAGCTCCGAGAACTACAATGAGCAGTTCTTC
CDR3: CASSSENYNEQFF